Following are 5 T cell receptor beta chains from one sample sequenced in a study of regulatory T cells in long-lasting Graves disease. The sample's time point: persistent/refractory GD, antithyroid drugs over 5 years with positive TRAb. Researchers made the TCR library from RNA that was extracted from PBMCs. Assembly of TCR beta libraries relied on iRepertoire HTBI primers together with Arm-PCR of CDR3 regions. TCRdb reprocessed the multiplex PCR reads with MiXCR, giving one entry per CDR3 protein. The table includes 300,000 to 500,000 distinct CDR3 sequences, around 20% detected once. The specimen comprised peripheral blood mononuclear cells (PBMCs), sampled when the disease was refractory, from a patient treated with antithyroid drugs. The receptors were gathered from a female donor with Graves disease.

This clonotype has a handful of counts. The CDR3 loop is CASSLERTGVTSKNIQYF. The CDR3 region has the DNA TGTGCCAGCAGCTTAGAGAGGACAGGGGTGACCTCCAAAAACATTCAGTACTTC. V is TRBV11-2 and J is TRBJ2-4; 9 bases are a match to TRBD1. CDR1 is SGHAT, CDR2 FQNNGV, per germline. This CDR3 has 18 residues. The ends lost 0 bases at V and 2 bases at J; junction bases unmatched: 8.

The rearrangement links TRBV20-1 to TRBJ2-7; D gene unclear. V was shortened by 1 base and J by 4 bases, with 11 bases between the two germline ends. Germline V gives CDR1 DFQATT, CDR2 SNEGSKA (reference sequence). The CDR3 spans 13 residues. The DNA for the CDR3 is TGCAGTGCTAGAGTGTTGGGCCAGTACGAGCAGTACTTC. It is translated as CSARVLGQYEQYF.

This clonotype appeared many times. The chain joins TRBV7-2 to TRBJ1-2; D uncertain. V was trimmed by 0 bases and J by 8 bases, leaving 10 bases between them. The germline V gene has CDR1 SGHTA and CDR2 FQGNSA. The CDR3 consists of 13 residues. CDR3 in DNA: TGTGCCAGCAGCTTAGCAGGGTTAGAAGGCTACACCTTC. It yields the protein CASSLAGLEGYTF.

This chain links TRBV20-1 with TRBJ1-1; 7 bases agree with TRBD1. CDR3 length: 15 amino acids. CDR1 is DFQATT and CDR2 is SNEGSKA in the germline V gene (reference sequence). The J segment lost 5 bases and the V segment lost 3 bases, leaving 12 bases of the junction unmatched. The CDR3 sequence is CSARSSGGQWTEAFF. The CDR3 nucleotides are TGCAGTGCTAGGAGTTCAGGGGGTCAATGGACTGAAGCTTTCTTT.

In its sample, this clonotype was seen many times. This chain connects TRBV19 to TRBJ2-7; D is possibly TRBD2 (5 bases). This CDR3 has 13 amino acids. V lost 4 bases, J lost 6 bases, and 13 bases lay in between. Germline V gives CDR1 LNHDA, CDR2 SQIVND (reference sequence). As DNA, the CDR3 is TGTGCCAGTAGTAACCTCGGGGTAGGCGAGCAGTACTTC. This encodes CASSNLGVGEQYF.